The 19 T cell receptor beta chains below come from one sample, sequenced in a study of blood T cell repertoires in COVID-19. Sequenced by immunoSEQ multiplex PCR; TCRdb stores in-frame clones only, minus some. The sample lists about 300,000 clones, more than 70% occurring once. Sample: peripheral blood. All receptors come from a woman under 40 with COVID-19, enrolled during active disease.

The chain joins TRBV28 to TRBJ2-1, with a weak D call TRBD1 (5 bases). Trimming removed 5 bases at V and 8 bases at J, with 16 bases between. The germline gives CDR1 MDHEN, CDR2 SYDVKM. This CDR3 region has 14 residues. The CDR3 sequence is CASSLEYRGHEQFF. CDR3 nucleotide sequence: TGTGCCAGCAGTCTGGAGTATAGGGGCCATGAGCAGTTCTTC.

The chain uses TRBV7-9 and TRBJ1-6, with TRBD1 matching over 7 bases. This CDR3 contains 14 residues. Germline V gene data show CDR1 as SEHNR and CDR2 as FQNEAQ (reference sequence). J was trimmed by 7 bases and V by 3 bases; bases with no gene match: 3. The CDR3: CASSFTGQNSPLHF. CDR3 bases: TGTGCCAGCAGCTTTACGGGACAGAATTCACCCCTCCACTTT. Looking up the rest from reference TRBV7-9 and TRBJ1-6 gives the full variable domain: DTGVSQNPRHKITKRGQNVTFRCDPISEHNRLYWYRQTLGQGPEFLTYFQNEAQLEKSRLLSDRFSAERPKGSFSTLEIQRTEQGDSAMYLCASSFTGQNSPLHFGNGTRLTVT.

Comments on this clone: This sample includes further DNA sequences coding for the same CDR3. This chain uses TRBV5-5 with TRBJ2-7, with D perhaps TRBD1 (6 bases). The CDR3 length is 15 residues. V lost 4 bases and J lost 0, with 14 bases in between. Germline CDR1 reads SGHKS; CDR2 reads YYEKEE (reference sequence). The CDR3 loop is CASSLAGTNSYEQYV. In nucleotides, the CDR3 is TGTGCCAGCAGCCTGGCCGGGACAAACTCCTACGAGCAGTACGTC.

J is TRBJ2-3 and V is TRBV7-9, with 7 bases that match TRBD1. The CDR3 is 15 residues long. The junction had 5 bases not matched to a gene; V was cut back by 5 bases and J by 0 bases. Germline V CDR1 and CDR2: SEHNR, FQNEAQ (reference sequence). The CDR3 DNA sequence: TGTGCCAGCAGCCCAGGGGGACCGAGCACAGATACGCAGTATTTT. It is translated as CASSPGGPSTDTQYF.

This clone was found once. This sequence joins TRBV2 and TRBJ2-1; 9 bases are a match to TRBD1. The germline CDR1 and CDR2 sequences are SNHLY and FYNNEI. V gave up 3 bases and J gave up 0 bases; unmatched junction bases: 6. This CDR3 region has 17 residues. The CDR3 here is CASSEGDRASSYNEQFF. The CDR3 DNA follows: TGTGCCAGCAGTGAGGGGGACAGGGCCAGCTCCTACAATGAGCAGTTCTTC.

V gene TRBV7-9 combines with J gene TRBJ2-2; no clear D. The germline V gene has CDR1 SEHNR and CDR2 FQNEAQ (reference sequence). With 4 bases removed from V and 0 bases from J, the gap between germline ends came to 9 bases. The CDR3 loop spans 15 amino acids. The CDR3 loop is CASSSTESNTGELFF. In nucleotides, the CDR3 is TGTGCCAGCAGCTCAACAGAATCGAACACCGGGGAGCTGTTTTTT.

This clone was seen repeatedly, ten times or more. Additional DNA sequences in this sample encode the identical CDR3. The V and J genes are TRBV19 and TRBJ1-3; D is ambiguous. Trimming stripped 1 base from V and 4 bases from J, with 5 bases between. Germline V CDR1 and CDR2: LNHDA, SQIVND (reference sequence). This CDR3 is built from 13 residues. The CDR3 DNA reads TGTGCCAGTAGTATAGGGAGAGGAAACACCATATATTTT. This translates into CASSIGRGNTIYF. The full variable domain, its missing parts supplied by reference TRBV19 and TRBJ1-3, is DGGITQSPKYLFRKEGQNVTLSCEQNLNHDAMYWYRQDPGQGLRLIYYSQIVNDFQKGDIAEGYSVSREKKESFPLTVTSAQKNPTAFYLCASSIGRGNTIYFGEGSWLTVV.

The chain is built from TRBV13 and TRBJ2-4; maybe TRBD2 (6 bases). The ends were cut back, 6 bases at V and 3 bases at J, with 15 bases in the middle. Germline V CDR1 and CDR2: PRHDT, FYEKMQ (reference sequence). CDR3 size: 15 residues. The CDR3 region is CASSSWGDVKNIQYF. The CDR3 bases are TGTGCCAGCAGTTCCTGGGGGGACGTCAAAAACATTCAGTACTTC.

This clone was seen only once. The genes are TRBV6-2 or TRBV6-3 and TRBJ1-5, with D perhaps matching TRBD1 (6 bases). This CDR3 has 13 residues. Trimming took off 2 bases at V and 13 bases at J, with 15 bases between the two ends. Germline V gene lookup returns CDR1 MNHEY and CDR2 SVGEGT. The CDR3 spells CASSYDYRAFQHF. In DNA form, the CDR3 reads TGTGCCAGCAGTTACGATTACAGGGCCTTTCAGCATTTT.

The chain links TRBV27 to TRBJ1-6, with 9 positions matching TRBD1. The CDR3 runs 16 residues. V lost 5 bases, J lost 9 bases, and 11 bases stayed unmatched. CDR1 MNHEY and CDR2 SMNVEV come from the germline V gene (reference sequence). CDR3 loop: CASSVLPGQGSSPLHF. DNA of the CDR3: TGTGCCAGCAGTGTCCTCCCGGGACAGGGAAGTTCACCCCTCCACTTT.

The chain employs TRBV19 and TRBJ1-1; D unclear. This CDR3 has 13 amino acids. In germline, CDR1 is LNHDA, CDR2 SQIVND (reference sequence). Trimming cost V 3 bases and J 1 base, with 6 bases left between them. CDR3 sequence (DNA): TGTGCCAGTAGTATGGGAGGGAACACTGAAGCTTTCTTT. Its protein is CASSMGGNTEAFF.

The chain couples TRBV27 to TRBJ2-1, with a possible D match to TRBD2 (5 bases). This CDR3 comprises 14 residues. The germline V gene has CDR1 MNHEY and CDR2 SMNVEV (reference sequence). V was cut by 6 bases and J by 9 bases, with 18 bases left in between. CDR3 in DNA: TGTGCCAGCAGCCCGAGGAGGACGGTCCTTGAGCAGTTCTTC. It translates to CASSPRRTVLEQFF.

This chain links TRBV6-5 with TRBJ1-1; possible D gene TRBD1, 5 bases. The CDR3 has 14 residues. CDR1 MNHEY and CDR2 SVGAGI come from the germline V gene. V gave up 6 bases and J gave up 1 base, with 12 bases separating them. For the CDR3, the DNA is TGTGCCAGCAGATGGGGCAGCCCGAACACTGAAGCTTTCTTT. Protein sequence: CASRWGSPNTEAFF.

The chain uses TRBV19 and TRBJ1-5; 7 nucleotides match TRBD1. Per germline, CDR1 LNHDA and CDR2 SQIVND (reference sequence). With 4 bases clipped from V and 5 bases from J, the junction kept 8 bases outside the gene matches. The CDR3 runs to 15 residues. CDR3: CASSTWTGRYQPQHF. The CDR3 region has the DNA TGTGCCAGTAGTACCTGGACAGGTCGATATCAGCCCCAGCATTTT.

The chain links TRBV6-5 to TRBJ1-5, with D perhaps TRBD1 (6 bases). Germline CDR1 and CDR2: MNHEY and SVGAGI. The CDR3 length is 13 residues. Trimming shortened V by 5 bases and J by 4 bases, and 9 bases separated the two germline ends. The CDR3 DNA is TGTGCCAGCAGTCAACAGGGTAATCAGCCCCAGCATTTT. Translated, it gives CASSQQGNQPQHF.

J is TRBJ1-1 and V is TRBV25-1, with a tentative D call TRBD1 (5 bases). V was cut by 1 base and J by 1 base, with 10 bases left in between. The CDR3 consists of 15 residues. The germline V gene has CDR1 MGHDK and CDR2 SYGVNS. CDR3 protein: CASSEWAGQNTEAFF. In DNA form, the CDR3 reads TGTGCCAGCAGTGAATGGGCAGGGCAGAACACTGAAGCTTTCTTT.

V and J are TRBV5-6 and TRBJ2-1, with 12 bases identical to TRBD1. The germline gives CDR1 SGHDT, CDR2 YYEEEE. This CDR3 region has 16 residues. J was trimmed by 1 base and V by 3 bases; bases with no gene match: 2. The CDR3 nucleotides read TGTGCCAGCAGCTGGGACAGGGGGCTATCCTACAATGAGCAGTTCTTC. It translates to CASSWDRGLSYNEQFF.

The rearrangement joins TRBV19 to TRBJ1-5; D call uncertain. Trimming shortened V by 6 bases and J by 4 bases, and 7 bases separated the two germline ends. Germline CDR1 and CDR2: LNHDA and SQIVND (reference sequence). The CDR3 extends over 12 amino acids. CDR3 DNA: TGTGCCAGTAGATATTTTAATCAGCCCCAGCATTTT. The encoded protein is CASRYFNQPQHF.

This clone was counted a few times. The genes are TRBV3-1 (or the pseudogene TRBV3-2) and TRBJ1-1; D might be TRBD1 (5 bases). CDR3 length: 13 amino acids. CDR1 is LGHDT and CDR2 is YNNKEL in the germline V gene (reference sequence). The germline V and J ends were trimmed by 6 bases and 7 bases, with 15 bases remaining between them. CDR3 sequence (DNA): TGTGCCAGCAGGGAATCCAGGGTGAGTGAAGCTTTCTTT. It codes for CASRESRVSEAFF.